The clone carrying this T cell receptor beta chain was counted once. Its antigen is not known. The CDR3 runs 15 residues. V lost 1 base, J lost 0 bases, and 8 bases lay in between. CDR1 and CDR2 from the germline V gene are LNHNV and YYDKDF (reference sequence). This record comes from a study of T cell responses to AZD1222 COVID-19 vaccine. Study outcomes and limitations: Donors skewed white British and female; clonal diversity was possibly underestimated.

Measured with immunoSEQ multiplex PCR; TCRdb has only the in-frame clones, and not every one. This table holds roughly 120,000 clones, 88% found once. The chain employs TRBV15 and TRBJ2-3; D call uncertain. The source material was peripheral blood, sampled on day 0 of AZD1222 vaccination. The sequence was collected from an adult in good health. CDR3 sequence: CATSRVDRSTDTQYF. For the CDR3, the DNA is TGTGCCACCAGCAGAGTTGACCGCAGCACAGATACGCAGTATTTT.